Listed below are T cell receptor beta chains from one sample, sequenced in a study of long-term antiretroviral therapy in people with HIV. TCRdb keeps only in-frame clones here, not all; method: immunoSEQ multiplex PCR. The sample includes approximately 26,000 clones, roughly 90% of them seen just once. The sequenced sample was unsorted PBMCs, obtained 1.8 years after starting antiretroviral therapy. The source is a woman aged 18-30 years with HIV. The CDR3 runs from the conserved cysteine through the conserved F or W. A D gene is named only where the DNA matches it firmly. Size tells how often a clone was seen (once, few, many) or the class of an expanded clone, and some rows leave it out.

v_gene	j_gene	abundance	d_gene	CDR3nt	CDR3aa
TRBV7-2	TRBJ2-5	.	TRBD1	TGTGCCAGCAGCTTAAACAGGGGGCGCATGGAGACCCAGTACTTC	CASSLNRGRMETQYF
TRBV5-1	TRBJ2-5	.	.	TGCGCCAGCAGCTTGGAAGTAGAAGAGACCCAGTACTTC	CASSLEVEETQYF
TRBV9	TRBJ2-7	once	.	TGTGCCAGCAGCGTAGGGAGTCGATTCTCAAGCTCCTACGAGCAGTACTTC	CASSVGSRFSSSYEQYF
TRBV15	TRBJ2-1	.	.	TGTGCCACCAGCAGAGATGGGTACAATGAGCAGTTCTTC	CATSRDGYNEQFF
TRBV5-1	TRBJ2-5	.	.	TGCGCCAGCAGAAACGTAGCGGAGGGCCCGGAGACCCAGTACTTC	CASRNVAEGPETQYF
TRBV27	TRBJ2-2	.	.	TGTGCCAGCAGTTTAGTTCCCGGGAGTAGGCCCGGGGAGCTGTTTTTT	CASSLVPGSRPGELFF
TRBV5-5	TRBJ2-7	.	.	TGTGCCAGCAGCTTGGAATGGGTGGGCGAGCAGTACTTC	CASSLEWVGEQYF
TRBV19	TRBJ2-7	few	.	TGTGCCAGTAGTATAGGCAGGGCGGATGGATTCAGGGACGAGCAGTACTTC	CASSIGRADGFRDEQYF
TRBV4-3	TRBJ2-7	large	.	TGCGCCAGCAGCCAAGATAGGGGGAAAGGGTACGAGCAGTACTTC	CASSQDRGKGYEQYF
TRBV6-5	TRBJ1-3	.	TRBD1	TGTGCCAGCGGACTAGGACAGGTCTCTGGAAACACCATATATTTT	CASGLGQVSGNTIYF
TRBV19	TRBJ1-2	.	.	TGTGCCAGTACCACGGACTCTAACTATGGCTACACCTTC	CASTTDSNYGYTF
TRBV28	TRBJ1-1	.	.	TGTGCCAGCAGACAGGGATGGGGCACTGAAGCTTTCTTT	CASRQGWGTEAFF
TRBV7-2	TRBJ2-2	.	.	TGTGCCAGCAGCTTAGGGACTGGAAACACCGGGGAGCTGTTTTTT	CASSLGTGNTGELFF
TRBV27	TRBJ2-7	.	.	TGTGCCAGCAGTTTATCGCAGACAGCCCTTGGCGAGCAGTACTTC	CASSLSQTALGEQYF
TRBV28	TRBJ2-3	.	.	TGTGCCAGCAGTTTATTTTCCTTTAGCGGATCTCATCGGGATACGCAGTATTTT	CASSLFSFSGSHRDTQYF
TRBV7-2	TRBJ1-1	.	.	TGTGCCAGCAGCGTTAGGGAGGGGAACACTGAAGCTTTCTTT	CASSVREGNTEAFF
TRBV5-4	TRBJ2-7	few	.	TGTGCCAGCAGCTTGGCTCCCTACTCCTACGAGCAGTACTTC	CASSLAPYSYEQYF
TRBV7-9	TRBJ2-1	.	.	TGTGCCAGCAGATCGCCGGGGAATGAGCAGTTCTTC	CASRSPGNEQFF
TRBV6-1	TRBJ2-6	.	TRBD2	TGTGCCAGCAGTGAAGGTGCGGGAGGGCCTGGGGCCAACGTCCTGACTTTC	CASSEGAGGPGANVLTF
TRBV5-4	TRBJ2-5	.	TRBD2	TGTGCCAGCAGCGCAGGACTAGCGGGAAAAGAGACCCAGTACTTC	CASSAGLAGKETQYF
TRBV9	TRBJ2-1	once	.	TGTGCCAGCAGCCCCCGAGGGTGGGAGCTCTACAATGAGCAGTTCTTC	CASSPRGWELYNEQFF
TRBV5-1	TRBJ2-6	.	.	TGCGCCAGCAGCTCGGGACCCCGCTCTGGGGCCAACGTCCTGACTTTC	CASSSGPRSGANVLTF